These 25 T cell receptor beta chains came from one sample sequenced in a study of T cells expressing NK-cell markers. No DNA is given; TCRdb re-called the 5' RACE reads and lists each CDR3 protein once. The sample totals roughly 180,000 distinct CDR3 sequences. The specimen was blood T cells: a sorted CD56 or NKG2C T cell subset, CD4+ or CD8+ T cells, or bulk PBMC T cells (not recorded which). The source is a woman aged 18 to 75 in good health.

This chain connects TRBV18 to TRBJ2-5; TCRdb gives TRBD2 as the D gene, but with no DNA this cannot be confirmed. Germline CDR1 and CDR2: KGHSH and LQKENI. This CDR3 region has 16 residues. The CDR3 loop reads CASSPPNGLVGETQYF.

The chain recombines TRBV20-1 with TRBJ2-7; the D gene TCRdb calls, TRBD2, cannot be checked with no DNA. The CDR3 has 15 amino acids. Germline V gene lookup returns CDR1 DFQATT and CDR2 SNEGSKA (reference sequence). The CDR3 loop reads CSARPGTSGPYEQYF.

The V call is TRBV6-1, the J call TRBJ1-4. The length of the CDR3 is 15 residues. In germline, CDR1 is MNHNS, CDR2 SASEGT. CDR3 in amino acids: CASSDYGGQGEKLFF.

This chain connects TRBV5-1 to TRBJ2-5; TCRdb indicates TRBD2, and absent DNA this call remains unverified. Germline assignment: CDR1 SGHRS and CDR2 YFSETQ. There are 14 residues in the CDR3. The CDR3 loop reads CASSSMTSSETQYF.

This chain connects TRBV7-3 to TRBJ2-1; TCRdb gives TRBD1 as the D gene, but with no DNA this cannot be confirmed. Germline V gene sequence: CDR1 SGHTA, CDR2 FQGTGA. This CDR3 is built from 16 residues. The CDR3 loop reads CASSFFRDRRYNEQFF.

The chain has TRBV20-1 and TRBJ2-7; lacking DNA, the TRBD1 call made by TCRdb goes unchecked. The germline V gene has CDR1 DFQATT and CDR2 SNEGSKA (reference sequence). CDR3 length: 14 amino acids. The CDR3 reads CSARTGTGTYEQYF.

The chain joins TRBV5-1 to TRBJ1-4. The germline V gene has CDR1 SGHRS and CDR2 YFSETQ. The CDR3 has 15 amino acids. The CDR3 sequence: CASSSAQTGSEKLFF.

The chain links TRBV5-1 to TRBJ1-1. The CDR3 loop spans 14 amino acids. Germline CDR1 reads SGHRS; CDR2 reads YFSETQ. CDR3: CASSLPQRNTEAFF. Filled out from reference TRBV5-1 and TRBJ1-1, the complete variable domain reads KAGVTQTPRYLIKTRGQQVTLSCSPISGHRSVSWYQQTPGQGLQFLFEYFSETQRNKGNFPGRFSGRQFSNSRSEMNVSTLELGDSALYLCASSLPQRNTEAFFGQGTRLTVV.

V and J are TRBV4-2 and TRBJ1-2. CDR3 size: 14 residues. CDR1 and CDR2 (germline): LGHNA, YNFKEQ. The CDR3 loop reads CASSAEETNYGYTF.

This chain joins TRBV12-3 or TRBV12-4 and TRBJ1-5; TCRdb's D call of TRBD1 is untestable without DNA. The CDR3 is 15 residues long. The CDR3 here is CASSQWDNSNQPQHF.

V gene TRBV30 combines with J gene TRBJ2-7. CDR3 length: 14 amino acids. Germline values: CDR1 GTSNPN, CDR2 SVGIG (reference sequence). CDR3 residues: CAWSVGHGSYEQYF. Variable domain in full (rest from reference TRBV30 and TRBJ2-7): SQTIHQWPATLVQPVGSPLSLECTVEGTSNPNLYWYRQAAGRGLQLLFYSVGIGQISSEVPQNLSASRPQDRQFILSSKKLLLSDSGFYLCAWSVGHGSYEQYFGPGTRLTVT.

J is TRBJ2-5 and V is TRBV7-9; the TCRdb D gene call, TRBD1, has no DNA to confirm it. Looked up from germline, CDR1 is SEHNR and CDR2 is FQNEAQ (reference sequence). This CDR3 spans 15 amino acids. This CDR3 reads CASSRRDRGQETQYF.

The CDR3 protein is CASRPSGFGYTF. This chain connects TRBV12-3 or TRBV12-4 to TRBJ1-2. The CDR3 runs to 12 residues.

The chain links TRBV4-1 to TRBJ1-5; the D call of TRBD1 rests on TCRdb alone, since no DNA is present to check it. This CDR3 region has 15 residues. Germline loops: CDR1 MGHRA, CDR2 YSYEKL. The CDR3 loop is CASSQSPGGREPQHF.

J is TRBJ1-3 and V is TRBV4-1; the D gene TCRdb calls, TRBD1, cannot be checked with no DNA. The germline gives CDR1 MGHRA, CDR2 YSYEKL. The CDR3 runs to 16 residues. The CDR3 here is CASSQRGGRQGNTIYF.

This rearrangement joins TRBV7-3 to TRBJ2-1; no DNA is available, so the TRBD1 call from TCRdb remains unchecked. CDR1 and CDR2 (germline): SGHTA, FQGTGA. The CDR3 length is 14 residues. The CDR3: CASSLGGHDNEQFF.

The chain has TRBV20-1 and TRBJ2-3; no DNA is available, so the TRBD1 call from TCRdb remains unchecked. The CDR3 spans 19 residues. Per germline, CDR1 DFQATT and CDR2 SNEGSKA (reference sequence). The chain's CDR3 is CSARGGGLSRAGSTDTQYF.

The CDR3 here is CASSFPGRAVDEQYF. J is TRBJ2-7 and V is TRBV12-3 or TRBV12-4; TCRdb returns TRBD2, unconfirmable since there is no DNA. The CDR3 consists of 15 residues.

This chain joins TRBV20-1 and TRBJ2-3; TCRdb gives TRBD2 as the D gene, but with no DNA this cannot be confirmed. This CDR3 is 16 amino acids long. Germline V gene sequence: CDR1 DFQATT, CDR2 SNEGSKA (reference sequence). The CDR3 sequence: CSARDPAGGPTDTQYF.

The chain recombines TRBV20-1 with TRBJ2-1; checking the TCRdb D call of TRBD2 is not possible without DNA. CDR1 is DFQATT and CDR2 is SNEGSKA in the germline V gene (reference sequence). The CDR3 sequence is 15 residues long. The CDR3 sequence: CSARGTSGSIEEQFF.

The chain uses TRBV24-1 and TRBJ2-1; TCRdb returns TRBD1, unconfirmable since there is no DNA. From germline, CDR1 is KGHDR and CDR2 SFDVKD. The CDR3 has 14 amino acids. CDR3 in amino acids: CATRGTGMYNEQFF.

The chain carries TRBV5-1 and TRBJ2-7; TCRdb picks TRBD1, but there is no DNA to check that call. Germline V gene lookup returns CDR1 SGHRS and CDR2 YFSETQ. This CDR3 region has 14 residues. CDR3 in amino acids: CASRGGQASYEQYF.

The J gene is TRBJ2-3, the V gene TRBV7-9; TCRdb selects TRBD1, and the lack of DNA leaves this call unchecked. This CDR3 has 15 residues. From germline, CDR1 is SEHNR and CDR2 FQNEAQ (reference sequence). CDR3 loop: CASSLVGQAQDTQYF.

The rearrangement joins TRBV28 to TRBJ2-7; the D call from TCRdb, TRBD1, cannot be confirmed without DNA. The CDR3 runs to 15 residues. Germline-derived CDR1 and CDR2 are MDHEN and SYDVKM. CDR3 loop: CASSLRGTGGYEQYF.

V and J are TRBV4-2 and TRBJ2-3; with no DNA, the TCRdb D assignment of TRBD2 cannot be verified. Germline loops: CDR1 LGHNA, CDR2 YNFKEQ. This CDR3 is built from 16 residues. This CDR3 reads CASSRTSSQGGDTQYF.